This T cell receptor beta chain was sequenced in a study of blood T cell repertoires in COVID-19. Study summary: Researchers got acute and convalescent COVID-19 samples from the United States, Italy and Spain.

Between the trimmed V and J ends, which lost 2 bases and 5 bases, there was a span of 18 bases. Per the germline V gene, CDR1 is SEHNR and CDR2 is FQNEAQ (reference sequence). CDR3 length equals 16 residues. In the original analysis: Estimation of nucleated cell counts was performed using reference gene primer amplification. The data were produced by immunoSEQ multiplex PCR, yet TCRdb's version contains in-frame clones alone and is incomplete. V and J calls and clone size follow that table, whereas D and trimming were derived from the DNA. The sample shows roughly 100,000 clones, more than 85% of them seen only once.

The sample comprised peripheral blood. The clonotype was recovered from a man in his late teens or twenties with acute or convalescent COVID-19. The chain employs TRBV7-9 and TRBJ2-5, with D possibly being TRBD2 (7 bases). In DNA, the CDR3 is TGTGCCAGCAGCTTACCGGGGGGCCACGGAAAGGAGACCCAGTACTTC. It codes for CASSLPGGHGKETQYF.